The sequence of this T cell receptor (beta chain) was determined in a study of cytomegalovirus exposure and HLA in healthy donors (dated by TCRdb to about 2017). Context from the whole study: According to an earlier analysis of 587 of the donors, 150 million to 200 million T cells yielded roughly 110 million unique TCR beta sequences and around 280 Gb of sequence data. To predict cytomegalovirus infection status, the study brought together high-throughput TCR immunosequencing, statistical association of individual TCRs with disease status, and machine learning. A later analysis re-examined previously published TCR beta repertoires from just over 650 donors and added high-resolution HLA genotyping to investigate patterns of TCR occurrence. HLA typing covered class I and class II loci at four-digit resolution. Roughly 5 DR-DQ haplotypes were handled as single units for association and clustering, since linkage in the cohort was strong. The study was designed to test whether signatures of past pathogen exposure could be identified by cataloging public T cell receptors. Of the roughly 390 genotyped donors, 75% to 85% were placed in the genetic ancestry cluster associated with self-reported Caucasian donors. Donor age, sex, ethnicity and CMV serostatus were compiled alongside the repertoire data. An early release covering roughly 600 HLA-typed donors comprised about 310 gigabases of sequencing data and around 80 million unique TCR sequences. Along with the approximately 600-subject first cohort, a separate validation cohort of over 90 different subjects was used. Among over 350 genotyped donors of the cohort, an average of about 240,000 unique TCR beta nucleotide sequences were sequenced per donor, roughly 18% of them non-productive. To decide whether each TCR beta V gene segment behaved as functional or pseudogenic, an earlier analysis of fewer than 750 of the donors relied on high-throughput TCR beta sequencing. All discovery cohort repertoires had been generated using a single sequencing platform. The later analysis used no new phenotypic data to find candidate immune exposures, relying instead on TCR beta sequences and their occurrence across donors. The T cell repertoires of 550 to 850 subjects were profiled by immunosequencing and related to cytomegalovirus serostatus. In a later genetic analysis, genome-wide SNP genotypes for about 55% of the roughly 670 donors were used, and that subset was treated as a discovery cohort. The number of typed donors differed by locus: about 620-630 for A, B, C, DRB1 and DQB1; approximately 540 for DQA1; about 600 for DPA1; and 400 to 480 for DPB1. The research as a whole found: Cytomegalovirus status was reported to be diagnosed by the classifier with high specificity and sensitivity in both the original and validation cohorts. A further reported finding was that TCR beta sequences accurately predicted the HLA-A and HLA-B alleles for most subjects in the first cohort. Strong co-occurrence of HLA alleles, especially DR and DQ, made assigning TCR associations to individual alleles difficult. An earlier analysis of some 560 of the donors showed that most TCR beta V segments appeared in productive rearrangements either about 87% or about 30% of the time, which broadly matched IMGT annotations. In a later genetic analysis, fewer N-insertions in productive TCRs were reported among donors in an Asian-associated ancestry cluster than the roughly 640-donor mean. CMV serostatus was the only immune exposure information available for the cohort. In a later analysis, TCR association rates were found to vary across HLA loci, with the most associated TCRs seen for DRB1 alleles and the fewest for HLA-C alleles. Compared with equally common non-associated chains, HLA-associated TCR beta chains in a later analysis were more clonally expanded and had lower generation probabilities. Because HLA typing was missing for some donors at each locus, association tests included only the typed subset. In the study, approximately 160 TCR beta chains were listed as associated with cytomegalovirus. Most TCR sequences were observed very rarely across donors, whereas some public TCRs were present in many individuals. Because the 87-base-pair reads could not distinguish some IMGT-functional V segments, including TRBV6-2 and TRBV6-3, those segments were excluded. In vitro tests confirmed that a few of the cytomegalovirus-associated TCR beta chains recognize cytomegalovirus antigens. Because counts were too low, 15 or so rarely observed V segments, including chromosome 9 orphons, were excluded from the earlier analysis of 500 to 700 of the donors. Roughly uniform sequencing depth across donors was assumed in presence/absence analyses, although this assumption may not hold. At a false discovery rate of 0.05, a later analysis linked some 18,000 TCR beta sequences to specific HLA alleles. Linkage disequilibrium might explain the correlated functional status among segregating V segments, but an unknown experimental factor could not be ruled out. According to a later analysis, parvovirus B19, influenza, CMV and Epstein-Barr virus appeared linked to several top co-occurrence clusters. The authors suggested that the approach could potentially be generalized to other disease states and immunological phenotypes. Most CMV-associated TCR beta chains appeared to be HLA-restricted in a later analysis, and the HLA associations seemed to be driven largely by CMV exposure. A group of highly shared sequence variants was considered likely to be a technical artifact of the sequencing pipeline. An association between a missense DCLRE1C variant and V-gene and J-gene trimming of TCR beta chains was found in a later genetic analysis and replicated in an independent cohort. In this cohort, only TCR beta chains were sequenced, and detectable features were limited by the absence of alpha or paired-chain data.

CDR1 is given as SGHRS and CDR2 as YFSETQ, both from the germline V gene. Spanning cysteine to phenylalanine, the CDR3 consists of 14 amino acids. CDR3 DNA only is kept here, 42 bases in frame from base 1. Trimmed from V: 4 bases; trimmed from J: 4 bases; junction bases lacking a gene match: 5. Comment on this clone: Which antigen it targets is not known. Nothing much larger sits one base from this clone, and base qualities are not available.

The library was made by the immunoSEQ multiplex PCR assay. The multiplex PCR relied on a mix of 60 forward primers for TCR Vbeta segments and 13 reverse primers for TCR Jbeta segments. Amplification of the CDR3 region of rearranged TCR beta genes was performed with a multiplex PCR assay on genomic DNA. The Illumina HiSeq System was used to sequence the amplified TCR beta libraries as 87-base-pair reads. The paper's data handling went like this. A later analysis counted tens of millions of unique TCR beta chains across the approximately 700 repertoires, and approximately 11 million of these chains were shared by at least two donors. To remove PCR and sequencing errors, raw reads were error-corrected and collapsed into unique sequences using a nearest-neighbor algorithm that merged closely related sequences. To assign V, D and J gene segments, CDR3 sequences were aligned to IMGT reference sequences. For a sequence to be retained, a match of at least six nucleotides was required to both a V gene segment and a J gene segment. Rearrangements were classified as productive when the CDR3 lacked stop codons and remained in frame with V and J, and all other rearrangements were classified as non-productive. Following IMGT convention, CDR3 was defined as the stretch from the second conserved V-encoded cysteine up to the conserved J-encoded phenylalanine. The earlier analysis of a few hundred of the donors excluded any sequence lacking an unambiguous match to a single V gene segment. An earlier analysis of almost 600 of the donors classified V segments as functional when productive rearrangements were above 56.7% and as segregating when the standard deviation between donors was above 5%. A statistical classification framework was built for diagnosing cytomegalovirus status from the catalog of TCR beta chain sequences. V and J gene assignment, in a later analysis, came from comparing TCR nucleotide sequences with IMGT/GENE-DB human TR gene sequences. A later analysis assigned CDR3 sequences and most-parsimonious VDJ recombination scenarios with the TCRdist pipeline. In a later analysis, each TCR beta chain was defined by its CDR3 amino acid sequence together with its V-gene family, and reads without a unique V-gene family were excluded. In a later analysis, 550 to 650 highly shared, low-generation-probability nucleotide sequences were removed to address suspected cross-contamination and a sequencing artifact. In a later analysis, a clonal expansion index for each public chain was calculated from normalized within-repertoire ranks of inferred template counts. A later analysis computed generation probabilities with a VDJ recombination model fitted to out-of-frame rearrangements, and checked the results against IGoR. Hypergeometric tests were used in a later analysis to score TCR-TCR, TCR-HLA and TCR-CMV co-occurrence, with a repertoire-size bias correction applied to the TCR pairs. False discovery rates were estimated in a later analysis by permuting HLA or CMV assignments 20 times. A later analysis grouped co-occurring TCRs with DBSCAN, adding TCRdist sequence similarity when clustering within HLA-allele-positive subsets. For co-occurrence clustering, repertoires with fewer than 30,000 or more than 120,000 public chains were excluded, along with roughly five repertoires with anomalous nucleotide sharing. TCRdb provides this immuneACCESS table in a form limited to in-frame rearrangements. Some clones are lacking; in checked studies, under half of them reflect an unresolved V gene, and why the rest are absent is not known. V and J calls and clone size follow that table, whereas D and trimming were derived from the DNA. Recorded for this sample are some 150,000 clones; around four fifths of them occurred a single time. Together, the top ten hold 1.4% of the sample.

The cohort comprised some 680 healthy bone marrow donors. At the time of sampling, every cohort member was nominally healthy, though immune exposures that went unrecorded were likely present. The donor was CMV seronegative and belonged to the group of roughly 330 seronegative cohort members. A peripheral blood sample was provided by each donor, and peripheral blood mononuclear cells were used for TCR beta sequencing. Genomic DNA was extracted from the blood cell samples with the Qiagen DNeasy Blood Extraction Kit. The sequence derives from a male donor in good health and CMV-seronegative. The rearrangement joined TRBV5-1 to TRBJ1-5; 7 bases in between match TRBD1. Material for sequencing was PBMCs. The CDR3 reads CASSTTGENQPQHF. Here is the DNA: TGCGCCAGCAGCACTACAGGGGAAAATCAGCCCCAGCATTTT.